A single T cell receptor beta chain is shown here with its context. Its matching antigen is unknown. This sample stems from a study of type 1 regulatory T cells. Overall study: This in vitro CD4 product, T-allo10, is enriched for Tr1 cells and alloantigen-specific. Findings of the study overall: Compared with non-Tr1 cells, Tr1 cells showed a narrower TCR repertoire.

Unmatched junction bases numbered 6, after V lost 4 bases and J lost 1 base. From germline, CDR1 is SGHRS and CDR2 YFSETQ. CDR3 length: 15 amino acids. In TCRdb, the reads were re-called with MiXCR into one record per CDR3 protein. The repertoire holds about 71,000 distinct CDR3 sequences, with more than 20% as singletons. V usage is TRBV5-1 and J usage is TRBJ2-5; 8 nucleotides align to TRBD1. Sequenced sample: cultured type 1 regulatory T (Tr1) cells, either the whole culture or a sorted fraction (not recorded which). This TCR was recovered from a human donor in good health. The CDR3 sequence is CASSIGQGVQETQYF. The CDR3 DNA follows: TGCGCCAGCAGCATCGGACAGGGAGTCCAAGAGACCCAGTACTTC.